This entry is about one T cell receptor (beta chain). Its antigen is not identified. These data belong to a study of T cell responses to AZD1222 COVID-19 vaccine. Pooled samples include second doses given at about 4 or 12 weeks. General study findings and limits: Possibly, clonal diversity was underestimated; donors were largely white British and included more females.

Method: immunoSEQ multiplex PCR; TCRdb's copy keeps in-frame clones and lacks some. The sample yields over 150,000 clones, approximately 90% seen once. The germline V and J ends were trimmed by 2 bases and 2 bases, with 9 bases remaining between them. Germline V lookup: CDR1 WSHSY, CDR2 SAAADI. This CDR3 has 14 residues. This specimen was peripheral blood, taken 28 days after the second AZD1222 dose. The V call is TRBV10-2, the J call TRBJ1-2, with D hard to call. This clonotype was sampled from an adult who received the AZD1222 COVID-19 vaccine. CDR3 nucleotide sequence: TGCGCCAGCAGTGAGGTTGGGCCCAACTATGGCTACACCTTC. It specifies CASSEVGPNYGYTF.